Reported below is one T cell receptor (beta chain). Clones were sequenced by immunoSEQ multiplex PCR, and TCRdb holds only the in-frame ones, with some missing. The data show 90,000 to 110,000 clones, around 87% seen once. The data were obtained in a study of cytomegalovirus exposure and HLA in healthy donors. For the study at large: The approximately 110 validation repertoires used a platform that matched the one used for the approximately 700 first-cohort repertoires, as a later analysis reported.

Source material: PBMCs. The receptor was isolated from a woman between 18 and 29 years old in good health and CMV-seropositive.

In DNA form, the CDR3 reads TGTGCCAGCAGCACGCCAGGGTATCGGGGGGGTGAGCAGTACTTC. Amino acids: CASSTPGYRGGEQYF. This chain joins TRBV7-9 and TRBJ2-7, with 8 bases that match TRBD2. Germline CDR1 and CDR2: SEHNR and FQNEAQ (reference sequence). CDR3 length: 15 amino acids. The V segment lost 5 bases and the J segment 7 bases; nucleotides outside the gene matches: 13.